This T cell receptor beta chain was found in a study of Tregs in tolerant kidney transplant recipients. General study findings and limits: Findings come from small patient numbers and require larger validation. Biological reproducibility was not directly addressed in this study. Nucleotide sequences could not be compared across some patients' samples due to primer changes.

Note on this clone: The target antigen is unknown.

Between the trimmed V and J ends, which lost 3 bases and 5 bases, there was a span of 7 bases. The CDR3 runs to 12 residues. Germline assignment: CDR1 LNHDA and CDR2 SQIVND (reference sequence). The nonmyeloablative bone marrow transplants came from related graft donors, with transient mixed chimerism. Unstimulated Tregs (CD4+CD25+CD127-) and CD4+CD25- non-Tregs were sorted from PBMCs. Clones were sequenced by immunoSEQ multiplex PCR, and TCRdb holds only the in-frame ones, with some missing. The sample gives about 64,000 clones, approximately 87% of which show up once; around 4.1% is in the top ten.

Specimen: CD4+ T cells from blood (PBMCs), collected 6 months after the transplant. This receptor was taken from a human patient who received a combined kidney and bone marrow transplant. Some T cells may have originated in the graft donor. J is TRBJ1-2 and V is TRBV19; the D is unclear. CDR3: CASSIPRYGYTF. The CDR3 DNA is TGTGCCAGTAGTATCCCCAGGTATGGCTACACCTTC.